A single sample gave rise to the 24 T cell receptor beta chains below, sequenced in a study of T-cell memory formation after mild COVID-19. TCRdb re-called the 5' RACE reads with MiXCR, one entry per CDR3 protein. The sample records 75,000 to 95,000 distinct CDR3 sequences, roughly an eighth being singletons. The specimen sequenced was PBMCs or a T cell subset sorted from them (not recorded which). The receptors here all came from an adult woman who had mild COVID-19 (a few samples of this study predate the infection). Cell type and time point are not known.

This clonotype has just a few counts. This chain connects TRBV7-9 to TRBJ2-1; TRBD2 aligns across 9 bases. The germline CDR1 and CDR2 sequences are SEHNR and FQNEAQ (reference sequence). The CDR3 is 13 residues long. V lost 10 bases and J lost 4; bases outside the gene matches: 5. CDR3 protein: CAMRLAEYNEQFF. The CDR3 DNA reads TGTGCCATGAGACTAGCGGAGTACAATGAGCAGTTCTTC.

The chain couples TRBV5-1 to TRBJ2-7; D is unresolved. The CDR3 runs 13 residues. Germline V gives CDR1 SGHRS, CDR2 YFSETQ. V was clipped by 3 bases and J by 5 bases, with 12 bases between them. This CDR3 is CASSSPLGHEQYF. The DNA for the CDR3 is TGCGCCAGCAGCTCCCCCCTGGGCCACGAGCAGTACTTC.

The chain links TRBV9 to TRBJ1-1, with D possibly matching TRBD1 (6 bases). Trimming took off 0 bases at V and 6 bases at J, with 9 bases between the two ends. The V gene's germline CDR1 is SGDLS and CDR2 YYNGEE. This CDR3 contains 13 residues. The CDR3 loop reads CASSVVGGAEAFF. CDR3 bases: TGTGCCAGCAGCGTAGTAGGGGGAGCTGAAGCTTTCTTT. The whole variable domain, filled in from reference TRBV9 and TRBJ1-1, reads DSGVTQTPKHLITATGQRVTLRCSPRSGDLSVYWYQQSLDQGLQFLIQYYNGEERAKGNILERFSAQQFPDLHSELNLSSLELGDSALYFCASSVVGGAEAFFGQGTRLTVV.

The chain recombines TRBV20-1 with TRBJ2-7; 7 nucleotides match TRBD2. The CDR3 length is 11 residues. Germline loops: CDR1 DFQATT, CDR2 SNEGSKA (reference sequence). Trimming removed 5 bases from V and 4 bases from J; junction bases left unmatched: 2. CDR3 sequence reads: CSAGAGYEQYF. CDR3 sequence (DNA): TGCAGTGCTGGAGCGGGGTACGAGCAGTACTTC.

The rearrangement joins TRBV19 to TRBJ2-1; 7 bases match TRBD2. The CDR3 contains 16 residues. With V trimmed by 6 bases and J by 1 base, 9 bases remained unmatched. Germline values: CDR1 LNHDA, CDR2 SQIVND (reference sequence). The CDR3 is CASSRITSESYNEQFF. CDR3 nucleotides: TGTGCCAGTAGCAGGATCACTAGCGAGTCCTACAATGAGCAGTTCTTC.

This clonotype was seen at least ten times. This chain connects TRBV7-9 to TRBJ1-4; unclear D gene. CDR1 is SEHNR, CDR2 FQNEAQ, per germline (reference sequence). The CDR3 loop spans 15 amino acids. Between the trimmed V and J ends, which lost 7 bases and 0 bases, there was a span of 12 bases. The CDR3 protein is CASTAWSATNEKLFF. Here the CDR3 DNA reads TGTGCCAGCACGGCATGGTCCGCAACTAATGAAAAACTGTTTTTT.

This clonotype was detected a few times. The chain combines TRBV5-6 with TRBJ1-3; 7 nucleotides match TRBD1. Trimming at V came to 2 bases and at J to 2 bases, leaving 1 base not matched to a gene. Germline V CDR1 and CDR2: SGHDT, YYEEEE. This CDR3 has 14 amino acids. CDR3 in DNA: TGTGCCAGCAGCTTAGGGACAGCTGGAAACACCATATATTTT. Protein: CASSLGTAGNTIYF. Based on the CDR3 plus reference TRBV5-6 and TRBJ1-3, the full variable domain is DAGVTQSPTHLIKTRGQQVTLRCSPKSGHDTVSWYQQALGQGPQFIFQYYEEEERQRGNFPDRFSGHQFPNYSSELNVNALLLGDSALYLCASSLGTAGNTIYFGEGSWLTVV.

The sample holds many counts of this clonotype. The chain joins TRBV7-8 to TRBJ2-2; possibly TRBD1 for D (6 bases). V was shortened by 0 bases and J by 7 bases, with 12 bases between the two germline ends. Germline V lookup: CDR1 SGHVS, CDR2 FQNEAQ. This CDR3 spans 15 amino acids. CDR3 residues: CASSLAQGWGGELFF. The DNA of the CDR3 is TGTGCCAGCAGCTTAGCCCAGGGGTGGGGCGGGGAGCTGTTTTTT. Full variable domain (rest looked up from reference TRBV7-8 and TRBJ2-2): GAGVSQSPRYKVAKRGQDVALRCDPISGHVSLFWYQQALGQGPEFLTYFQNEAQLDKSGLPSDRFFAERPEGSVSTLKIQRTQQEDSAVYLCASSLAQGWGGELFFGEGSRLTVL.

This clonotype showed up many times. The V gene is TRBV7-9, the J gene TRBJ2-7, with D perhaps TRBD1 or TRBD2 (5 bases each). The CDR3 covers 13 residues. CDR1 and CDR2 from the germline V gene are SEHNR and FQNEAQ (reference sequence). Between the trimmed V and J ends, which lost 5 bases and 7 bases, there was a span of 15 bases. The CDR3 reads CASSPAVGAEQYF. The CDR3 DNA reads TGTGCCAGCAGCCCTGCAGTCGGGGCGGAGCAGTACTTC.

The chain couples TRBV4-3 to TRBJ2-7; 7 nucleotides agree with TRBD1. The CDR3 consists of 15 residues. Germline assignment: CDR1 LGHNA and CDR2 YSLEER. Trimming at V came to 0 bases and at J to 0 bases, leaving 2 bases not matched to a gene. The CDR3 sequence: CASSQDNRGSYEQYF. The CDR3 DNA reads as TGCGCCAGCAGCCAAGACAACAGGGGCTCCTACGAGCAGTACTTC.

The J gene is TRBJ2-1, the V gene TRBV12-3 or TRBV12-4, with 7 positions matching TRBD2. This CDR3 contains 14 residues. Germline trimming cut 5 bases from V and 8 bases from J; bases unmatched to any gene: 9. CDR3 in DNA: TGTGCCAGCAGTGATACCGGGACTAAGGATGAGCAGTTCTTC. The encoded protein is CASSDTGTKDEQFF.

Within the sample, this clonotype is medium-sized. The chain carries TRBV7-9 and TRBJ2-1; tentative D call: TRBD2 (5 bases). CDR1 and CDR2 (germline): SEHNR, FQNEAQ (reference sequence). V was pared by 0 bases and J by 7 bases, with 16 bases between. The CDR3 spans 16 residues. CDR3 sequence reads: CASSLALGGARNEQFF. CDR3 DNA sequence: TGTGCCAGCAGCTTAGCGCTAGGAGGAGCGCGGAATGAGCAGTTCTTC.

This rearrangement joins TRBV7-9 to TRBJ2-7; 7 nucleotides agree with TRBD2. Germline loops: CDR1 SEHNR, CDR2 FQNEAQ (reference sequence). V was pared by 5 bases and J by 3 bases, with 7 bases of the junction left unmatched. This CDR3 comprises 14 residues. The CDR3: CASSPGRGDYEQYF. The CDR3 nucleotides are TGTGCCAGCAGCCCCGGACGGGGGGACTACGAGCAGTACTTC.

The chain uses TRBV5-1 and TRBJ2-7, with D possibly TRBD1 on 6 matching bases. CDR1 and CDR2 (germline): SGHRS, YFSETQ. The ends were cut back, 0 bases at V and 5 bases at J, with 12 bases in the middle. CDR3 length: 14 residues. CDR3 amino acids: CASSLVNEGDEQYF. CDR3 sequence (DNA): TGCGCCAGCAGCTTGGTGAACGAGGGGGACGAGCAGTACTTC.

This clonotype was seen a handful of times. The chain uses TRBV20-1 and TRBJ2-7; 10 positions agree with TRBD1. Germline trimming cut 5 bases from V and 2 bases from J; bases unmatched to any gene: 3. The CDR3 totals 13 residues. Per the germline V gene, CDR1 is DFQATT and CDR2 is SNEGSKA (reference sequence). This CDR3 reads CSAEGQGPYEQYF. CDR3 coding DNA: TGCAGTGCTGAGGGACAGGGGCCCTACGAGCAGTACTTC.

This clonotype was observed a few times. The V and J genes are TRBV29-1 and TRBJ2-1; TRBD2 agrees at 12 bases. CDR3 size: 15 residues. Germline CDR1 and CDR2: SQVTM and ANQGSEA. V lost 7 bases to trimming and J lost 5 bases; unmatched junction nucleotides: 9. CDR3 bases: TGCAGCGCTCAGCTAGCGGGGGGGCCGAACAATGAGCAGTTCTTC. Protein product: CSAQLAGGPNNEQFF.

The V gene is TRBV25-1, the J gene TRBJ2-7; 8 bases align to TRBD1. The J segment lost 3 bases and the V segment lost 5 bases, leaving 15 bases of the junction unmatched. The germline CDR1 and CDR2 sequences are MGHDK and SYGVNS. There are 17 residues in the CDR3. CDR3 residues: CASSPIYSGTGHYEQYF. The DNA for the CDR3 is TGTGCCAGCAGTCCAATTTATTCCGGGACAGGCCACTACGAGCAGTACTTC.

This clonotype showed up many times. The rearrangement joins TRBV27 to TRBJ2-5; possibly TRBD1 for D (5 bases). The germline CDR1 and CDR2 sequences are MNHEY and SMNVEV (reference sequence). V was pared by 0 bases and J by 0 bases, with 11 bases between. The CDR3 runs 16 residues. This CDR3 is CASSLSFQGYQETQYF. The CDR3, as DNA: TGTGCCAGCAGTTTATCATTCCAGGGCTACCAAGAGACCCAGTACTTC.

This clonotype has only a few counts. The V and J genes are TRBV6-6 and TRBJ2-5; TRBD2 agrees at 11 bases. Germline V lookup: CDR1 MNHNY, CDR2 SVGAGI (reference sequence). With 6 bases clipped from V and 3 bases from J, the junction kept 6 bases outside the gene matches. The CDR3 consists of 15 residues. This CDR3 is CASRVPGLAEETQYF. The CDR3 DNA follows: TGTGCCAGCAGGGTTCCGGGACTAGCGGAAGAGACCCAGTACTTC.

Only a few counts were recorded for this clonotype. The chain links TRBV12-3 or TRBV12-4 to TRBJ2-7; possible D gene TRBD1, 7 bases. The CDR3 is 14 amino acids. V was trimmed by 1 base and J by 6 bases, leaving 13 bases between them. The CDR3, as DNA: TGTGCCAGCAGTTTAGGGCAGGGGGGCGGCGAGCAGTACTTC. This gives the protein CASSLGQGGGEQYF.

This clonotype was counted a few times. The chain uses TRBV12-5 and TRBJ2-5, with unresolved D. The CDR3 length is 12 residues. V lost 7 bases to trimming and J lost 2 bases, with 8 bases between them. Per germline, CDR1 LGHNT and CDR2 FRNRAP. The DNA for the CDR3 is TGTGCTAGTGAGGGAACACAAGAGACCCAGTACTTC. Translation: CASEGTQETQYF.

V gene TRBV27 combines with J gene TRBJ1-1; perhaps TRBD1 as D (5 bases). The CDR3 has 14 amino acids. The V gene's germline CDR1 is MNHEY and CDR2 SMNVEV (reference sequence). V was clipped by 6 bases and J by 5 bases, with 16 bases between them. CDR3 protein: CASRTGQGYTEAFF. CDR3 bases: TGTGCCAGCAGGACCGGCCAGGGATATACTGAAGCTTTCTTT.

This clonotype has a count of ten or more. The chain combines TRBV29-1 with TRBJ2-7, with 7 bases fitting TRBD1. CDR1 and CDR2 from the germline V gene are SQVTM and ANQGSEA. This CDR3 has 13 amino acids. The V segment lost 3 bases and the J segment 2 bases; nucleotides outside the gene matches: 4. CDR3 DNA: TGCAGCGTTGAGGAGGACAGGCCCTACGAGCAGTACTTC. It specifies CSVEEDRPYEQYF.

There are a few counts of this clonotype. This rearrangement joins TRBV4-3 to TRBJ2-3, with 8 bases aligning to TRBD2. The trim removed 4 bases at V and 3 bases at J, leaving 9 bases unmatched. The CDR3 contains 16 residues. Germline V CDR1 and CDR2: LGHNA, YSLEER. The CDR3 reads CASSPTEREMTDTQYF. CDR3 in DNA: TGCGCCAGCAGCCCCACCGAGCGGGAGATGACAGATACGCAGTATTTT.